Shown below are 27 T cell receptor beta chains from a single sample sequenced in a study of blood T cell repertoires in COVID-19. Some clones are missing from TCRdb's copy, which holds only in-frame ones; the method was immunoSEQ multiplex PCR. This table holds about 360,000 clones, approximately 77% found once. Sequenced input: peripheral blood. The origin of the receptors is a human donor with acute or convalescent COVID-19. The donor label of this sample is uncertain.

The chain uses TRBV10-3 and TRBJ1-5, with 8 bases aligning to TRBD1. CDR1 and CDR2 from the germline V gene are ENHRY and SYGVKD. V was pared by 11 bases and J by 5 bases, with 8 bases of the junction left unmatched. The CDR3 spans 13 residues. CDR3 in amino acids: CASSTGEDQPQHF. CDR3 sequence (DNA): TGTGCCTCCTCGACAGGGGAAGATCAGCCCCAGCATTTT.

CDR3 region: CATSGSLGGRLYNEQFF. CDR3 DNA: TGTGCCACCAGCGGATCATTGGGGGGGCGTTTATACAATGAGCAGTTCTTC. This chain joins TRBV15 and TRBJ2-1; tentative D call: TRBD2 (7 bases). V was clipped by 5 bases and J by 4 bases, with 21 bases between them. Germline loops: CDR1 LNHNV, CDR2 YYDKDF (reference sequence). The CDR3 contains 17 residues.

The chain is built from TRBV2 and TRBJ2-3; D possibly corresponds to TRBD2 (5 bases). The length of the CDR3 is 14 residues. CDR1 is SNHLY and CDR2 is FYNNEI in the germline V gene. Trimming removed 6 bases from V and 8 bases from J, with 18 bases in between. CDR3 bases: TGTGCCAGCAGGGCGACCACTAGTGTCGCTACGCAGTATTTT. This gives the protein CASRATTSVATQYF.

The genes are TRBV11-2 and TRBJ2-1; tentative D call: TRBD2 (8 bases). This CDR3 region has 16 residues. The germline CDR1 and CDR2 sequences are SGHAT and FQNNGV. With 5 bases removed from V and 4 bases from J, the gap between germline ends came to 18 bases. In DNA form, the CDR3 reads TGTGCCAGCAGCACGGGGGGGAGGACAGGTTACAATGAGCAGTTCTTC. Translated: CASSTGGRTGYNEQFF.

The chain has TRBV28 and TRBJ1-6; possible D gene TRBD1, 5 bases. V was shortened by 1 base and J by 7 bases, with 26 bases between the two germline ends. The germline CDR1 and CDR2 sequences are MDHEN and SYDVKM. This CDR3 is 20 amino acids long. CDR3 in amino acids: CASSLLTLEIGQRSNSPLHF. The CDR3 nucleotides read TGTGCCAGCAGTTTATTAACCCTGGAGATCGGACAACGATCCAATTCACCCCTCCACTTT.

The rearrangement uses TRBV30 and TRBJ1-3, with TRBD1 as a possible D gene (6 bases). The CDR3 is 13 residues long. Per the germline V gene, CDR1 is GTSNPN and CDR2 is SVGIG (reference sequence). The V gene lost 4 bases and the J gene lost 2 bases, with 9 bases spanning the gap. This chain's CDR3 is CAWTYRAGNTIYF. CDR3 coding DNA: TGTGCCTGGACCTACAGGGCTGGAAACACCATATATTTT.

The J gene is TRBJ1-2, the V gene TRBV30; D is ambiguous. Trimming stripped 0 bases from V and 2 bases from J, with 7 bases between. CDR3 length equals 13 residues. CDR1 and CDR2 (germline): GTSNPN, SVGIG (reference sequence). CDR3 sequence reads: CAWSVHTNYGYTF. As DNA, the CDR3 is TGTGCCTGGAGTGTACATACCAACTATGGCTACACCTTC.

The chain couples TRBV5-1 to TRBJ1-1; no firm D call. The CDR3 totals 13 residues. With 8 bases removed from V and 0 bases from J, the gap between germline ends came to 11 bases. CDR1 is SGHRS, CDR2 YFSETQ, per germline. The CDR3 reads CASGDGMNTEAFF. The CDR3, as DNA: TGCGCCAGTGGCGACGGGATGAACACTGAAGCTTTCTTT. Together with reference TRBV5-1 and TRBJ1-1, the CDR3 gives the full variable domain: KAGVTQTPRYLIKTRGQQVTLSCSPISGHRSVSWYQQTPGQGLQFLFEYFSETQRNKGNFPGRFSGRQFSNSRSEMNVSTLELGDSALYLCASGDGMNTEAFFGQGTRLTVV.

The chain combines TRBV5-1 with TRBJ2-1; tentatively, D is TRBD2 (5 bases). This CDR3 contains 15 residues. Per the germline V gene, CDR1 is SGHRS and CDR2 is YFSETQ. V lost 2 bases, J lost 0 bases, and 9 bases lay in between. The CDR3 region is CASSFGGGSYNEQFF. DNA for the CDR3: TGCGCCAGCAGCTTCGGAGGAGGCTCCTACAATGAGCAGTTCTTC.

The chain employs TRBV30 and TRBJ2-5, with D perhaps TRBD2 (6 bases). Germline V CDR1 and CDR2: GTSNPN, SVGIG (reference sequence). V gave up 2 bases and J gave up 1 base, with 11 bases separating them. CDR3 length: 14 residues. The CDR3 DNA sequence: TGTGCCTGGAGTCCGGGACTGTTCCAAGAGACCCAGTACTTC. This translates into CAWSPGLFQETQYF.

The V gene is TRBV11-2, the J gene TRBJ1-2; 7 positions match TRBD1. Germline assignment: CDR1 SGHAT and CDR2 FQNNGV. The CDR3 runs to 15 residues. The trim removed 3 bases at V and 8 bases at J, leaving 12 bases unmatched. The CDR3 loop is CASSFQIDRAGGYTF. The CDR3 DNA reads TGTGCCAGCAGCTTCCAGATAGACAGGGCCGGAGGCTACACCTTC.

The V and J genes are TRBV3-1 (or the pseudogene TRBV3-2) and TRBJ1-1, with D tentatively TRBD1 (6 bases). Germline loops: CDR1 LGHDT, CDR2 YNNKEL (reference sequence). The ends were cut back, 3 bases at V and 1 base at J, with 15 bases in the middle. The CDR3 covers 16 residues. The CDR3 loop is CASSQGFRGTNTEAFF. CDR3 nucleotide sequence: TGTGCCAGCAGCCAGGGCTTCAGGGGAACGAACACTGAAGCTTTCTTT.

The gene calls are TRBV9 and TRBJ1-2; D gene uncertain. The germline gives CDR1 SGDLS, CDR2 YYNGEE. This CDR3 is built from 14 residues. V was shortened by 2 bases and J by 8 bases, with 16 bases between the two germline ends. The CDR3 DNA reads TGTGCCAGCAGCGTCCGGGATCTACAACGGGGCTACACCTTC. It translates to CASSVRDLQRGYTF.

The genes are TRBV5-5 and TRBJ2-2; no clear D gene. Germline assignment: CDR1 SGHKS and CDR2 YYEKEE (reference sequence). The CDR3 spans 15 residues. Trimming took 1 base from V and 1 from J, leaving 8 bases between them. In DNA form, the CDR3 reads TGTGCCAGCAGCTTGAGACTCTTGAACACCGGGGAGCTGTTTTTT. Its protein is CASSLRLLNTGELFF.

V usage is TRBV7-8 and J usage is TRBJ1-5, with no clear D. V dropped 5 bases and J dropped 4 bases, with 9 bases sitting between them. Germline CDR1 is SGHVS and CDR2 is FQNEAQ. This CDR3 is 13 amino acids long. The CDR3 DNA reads TGTGCCAGCAGCCCTAACCATAATCAGCCCCAGCATTTT. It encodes CASSPNHNQPQHF.

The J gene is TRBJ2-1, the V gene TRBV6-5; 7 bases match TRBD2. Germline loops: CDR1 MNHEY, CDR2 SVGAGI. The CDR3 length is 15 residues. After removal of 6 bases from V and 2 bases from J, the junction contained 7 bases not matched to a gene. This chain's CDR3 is CASRRTGTTYNEQFF. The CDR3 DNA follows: TGTGCCAGCAGACGCACCGGGACTACCTACAATGAGCAGTTCTTC.

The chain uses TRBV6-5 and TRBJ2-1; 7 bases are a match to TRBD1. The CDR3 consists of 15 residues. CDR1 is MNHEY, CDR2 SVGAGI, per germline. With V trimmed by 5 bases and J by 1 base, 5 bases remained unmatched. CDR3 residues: CASSRGQGSYNEQFF. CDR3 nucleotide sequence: TGTGCCAGCAGTAGGGGGCAGGGGTCCTACAATGAGCAGTTCTTC.

CDR3 loop: CASSEQGGYQPQHF. CDR3 bases: TGTGCCAGCAGTGAGCAAGGGGGATATCAGCCCCAGCATTTT. V and J are TRBV25-1 and TRBJ1-5; maybe TRBD1 (6 bases). Germline CDR1 is MGHDK and CDR2 is SYGVNS. The V end lost 3 bases, the J end lost 5 bases, and 11 bases lay between the germline ends. This CDR3 comprises 14 residues.

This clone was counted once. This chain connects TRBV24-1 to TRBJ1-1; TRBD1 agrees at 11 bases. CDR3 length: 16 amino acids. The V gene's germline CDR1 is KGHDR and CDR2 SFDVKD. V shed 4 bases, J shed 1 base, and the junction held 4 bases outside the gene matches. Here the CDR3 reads CATSDRTGGWNTEAFF. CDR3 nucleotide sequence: TGTGCCACCAGTGACAGGACAGGGGGCTGGAACACTGAAGCTTTCTTT.

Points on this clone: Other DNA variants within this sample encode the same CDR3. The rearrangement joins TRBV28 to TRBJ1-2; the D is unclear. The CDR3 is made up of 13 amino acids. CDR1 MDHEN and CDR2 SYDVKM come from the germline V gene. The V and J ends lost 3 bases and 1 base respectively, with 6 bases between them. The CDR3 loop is CASSFSRNYGYTF. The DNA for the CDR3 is TGTGCCAGCAGTTTTTCGCGTAACTATGGCTACACCTTC.

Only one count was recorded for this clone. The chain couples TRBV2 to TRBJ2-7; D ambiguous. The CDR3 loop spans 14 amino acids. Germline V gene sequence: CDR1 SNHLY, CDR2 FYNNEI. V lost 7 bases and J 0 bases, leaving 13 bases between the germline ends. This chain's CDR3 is CASNLEYSSYEQYF. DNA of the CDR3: TGTGCCAGCAACCTCGAATATAGCTCCTACGAGCAGTACTTC.

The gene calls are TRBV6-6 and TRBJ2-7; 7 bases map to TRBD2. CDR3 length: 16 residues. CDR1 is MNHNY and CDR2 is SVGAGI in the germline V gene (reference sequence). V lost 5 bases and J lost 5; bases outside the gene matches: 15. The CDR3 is CASSLQLREGQNEQYF. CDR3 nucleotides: TGTGCCAGCAGTCTCCAGCTCAGGGAGGGCCAGAACGAGCAGTACTTC.

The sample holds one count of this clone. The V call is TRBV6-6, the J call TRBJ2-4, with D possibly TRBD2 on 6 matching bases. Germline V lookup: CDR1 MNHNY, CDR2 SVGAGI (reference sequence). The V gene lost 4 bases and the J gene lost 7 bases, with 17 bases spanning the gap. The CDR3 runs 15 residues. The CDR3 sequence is CASSSPLATANIQYF. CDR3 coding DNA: TGTGCCAGCAGTTCCCCCCTAGCGACAGCGAACATTCAGTACTTC.

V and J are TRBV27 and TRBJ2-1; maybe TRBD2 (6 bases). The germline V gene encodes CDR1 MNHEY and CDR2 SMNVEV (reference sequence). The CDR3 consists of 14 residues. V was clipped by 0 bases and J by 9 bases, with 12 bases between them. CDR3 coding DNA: TGTGCCAGCAGTTTATCGACTAGAGGGGCTGAGCAGTTCTTC. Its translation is CASSLSTRGAEQFF.

CDR3 sequence (DNA): TGTGCCTGGAGTGTCTACAGGGCAAATTCACCCCTCCACTTT. This translates into CAWSVYRANSPLHF. This chain connects TRBV30 to TRBJ1-6; D is perhaps TRBD1 (6 bases). V was clipped by 0 bases and J by 7 bases, with 10 bases between them. Looked up from germline, CDR1 is GTSNPN and CDR2 is SVGIG (reference sequence). This CDR3 is built from 14 residues.

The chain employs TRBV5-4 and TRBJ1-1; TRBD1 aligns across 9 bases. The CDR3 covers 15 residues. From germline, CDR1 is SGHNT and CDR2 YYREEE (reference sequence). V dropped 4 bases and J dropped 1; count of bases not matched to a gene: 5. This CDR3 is CASSMDRGSNTEAFF. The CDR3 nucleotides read TGTGCCAGCAGCATGGACAGGGGTTCGAACACTGAAGCTTTCTTT.

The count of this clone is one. The chain's CDR3 is CASSQDVAQGIYEQYF. CDR3 DNA: TGCGCCAGCAGCCAAGATGTGGCACAGGGAATCTACGAGCAGTACTTC. J is TRBJ2-7 and V is TRBV4-1, with TRBD1 as a possible D gene (6 bases). This CDR3 contains 16 residues. Germline values: CDR1 MGHRA, CDR2 YSYEKL. V lost 0 bases and J 3 bases, leaving 15 bases between the germline ends.